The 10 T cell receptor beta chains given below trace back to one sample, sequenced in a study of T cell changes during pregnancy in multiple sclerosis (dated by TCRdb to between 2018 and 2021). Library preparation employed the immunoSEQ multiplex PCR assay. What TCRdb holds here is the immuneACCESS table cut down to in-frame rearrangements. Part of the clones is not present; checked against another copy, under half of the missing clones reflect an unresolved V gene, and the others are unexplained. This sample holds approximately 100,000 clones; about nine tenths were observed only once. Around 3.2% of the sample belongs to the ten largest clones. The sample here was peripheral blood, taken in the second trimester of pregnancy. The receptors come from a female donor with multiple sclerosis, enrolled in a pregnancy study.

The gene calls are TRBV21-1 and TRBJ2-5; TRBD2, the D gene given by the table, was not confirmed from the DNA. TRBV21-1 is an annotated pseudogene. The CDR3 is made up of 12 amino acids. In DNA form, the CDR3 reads TGTGCCAGCAGCGGCAAGCGAGAGACCCAGTACTTC. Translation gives CASSGKRETQYF.

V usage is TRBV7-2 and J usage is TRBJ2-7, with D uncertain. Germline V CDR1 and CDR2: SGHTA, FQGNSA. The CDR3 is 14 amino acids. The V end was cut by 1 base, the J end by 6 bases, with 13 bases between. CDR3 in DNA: TGTGCCAGCAGCTTAGGTACGCCTAGGCCCGAGCAGTACTTC. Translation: CASSLGTPRPEQYF.

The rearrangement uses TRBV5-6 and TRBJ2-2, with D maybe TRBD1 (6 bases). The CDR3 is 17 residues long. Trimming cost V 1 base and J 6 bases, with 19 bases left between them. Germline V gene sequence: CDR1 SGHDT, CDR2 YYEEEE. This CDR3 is CASSLFAQGRVAGELFF. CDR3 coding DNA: TGTGCCAGCAGCTTGTTCGCCCAGGGGAGAGTCGCCGGGGAGCTGTTTTTT.

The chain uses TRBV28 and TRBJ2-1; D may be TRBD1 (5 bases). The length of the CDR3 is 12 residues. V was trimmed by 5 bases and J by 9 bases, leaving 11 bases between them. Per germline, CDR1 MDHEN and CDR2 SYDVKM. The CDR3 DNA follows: TGTGCCAGCAGTGTCCGGACATTTGAGCAGTTCTTC. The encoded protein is CASSVRTFEQFF.

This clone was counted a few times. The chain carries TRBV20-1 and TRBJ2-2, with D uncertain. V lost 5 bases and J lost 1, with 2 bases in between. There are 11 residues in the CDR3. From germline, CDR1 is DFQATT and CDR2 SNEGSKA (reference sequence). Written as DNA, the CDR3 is TGCAGTGCTCTGAACACCGGGGAGCTGTTTTTT. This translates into CSALNTGELFF.

The CDR3 nucleotides read TGCGCCAGCAGCCAAGAGACAGGGGGCTATGGCTACACCTTC. It translates to CASSQETGGYGYTF. V usage is TRBV4-3 and J usage is TRBJ1-2; 9 nucleotides line up with TRBD1. CDR1 is LGHNA, CDR2 YSLEER, per germline. After removal of 0 bases from V and 4 bases from J, the junction contained 0 bases not matched to a gene. CDR3 length: 14 residues.

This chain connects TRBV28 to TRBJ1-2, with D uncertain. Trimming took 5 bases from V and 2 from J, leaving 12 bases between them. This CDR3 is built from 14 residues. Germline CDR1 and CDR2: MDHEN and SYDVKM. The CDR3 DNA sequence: TGTGCCAGCAGTGCCCCCAGGATAAACTATGGCTACACCTTC. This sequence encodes CASSAPRINYGYTF.

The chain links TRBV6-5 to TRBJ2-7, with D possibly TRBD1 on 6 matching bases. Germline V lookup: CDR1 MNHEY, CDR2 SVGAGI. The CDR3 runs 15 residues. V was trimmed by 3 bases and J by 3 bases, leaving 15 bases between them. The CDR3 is CASSYSQGPGYEQYF. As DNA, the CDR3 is TGTGCCAGCAGTTATTCTCAGGGGCCTGGCTACGAGCAGTACTTC.

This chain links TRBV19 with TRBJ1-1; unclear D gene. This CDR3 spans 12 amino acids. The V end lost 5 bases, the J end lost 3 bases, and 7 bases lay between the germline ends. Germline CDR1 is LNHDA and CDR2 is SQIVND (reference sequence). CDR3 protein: CASSVGYTEAFF. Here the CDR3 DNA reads TGTGCCAGTAGTGTCGGTTACACTGAAGCTTTCTTT.

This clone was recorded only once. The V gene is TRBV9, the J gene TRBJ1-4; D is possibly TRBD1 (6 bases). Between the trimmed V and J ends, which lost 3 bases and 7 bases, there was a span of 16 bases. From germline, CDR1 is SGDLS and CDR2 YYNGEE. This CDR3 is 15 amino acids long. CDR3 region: CASSATGSGGEKLFF. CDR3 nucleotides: TGTGCCAGCAGCGCCACAGGGTCTGGAGGTGAAAAACTGTTTTTT.